The 3 T cell receptor beta chains listed next were all sequenced from one sample in a study of blood T cell repertoires in COVID-19 (dated by TCRdb to 2019 to 2021). Preparation of the library involved the immunoSEQ multiplex PCR assay. The source is immuneACCESS, and TCRdb retained only in-frame sequences with V and J called. Part of the clones is not carried over; for the studies checked, unresolved V genes explain less than half of this, and the remainder is unexplained. This sample gives 40,000 to 50,000 clones in total; 65% to 80% of them show up just once. Of the sample, more than 25% is held by the ten largest clones. Material for sequencing was peripheral blood. The receptors were gathered from a man between 65 and 85 years old with acute or convalescent COVID-19.

The chain uses TRBV7-8 and TRBJ1-2, with no clear D. The V gene lost 4 bases and the J gene lost 4 bases, with 7 bases spanning the gap. This CDR3 spans 12 amino acids. Looked up from germline, CDR1 is SGHVS and CDR2 is FQNEAQ. The CDR3 protein is CASSSVTYGYTF. CDR3 DNA: TGTGCCAGCAGCTCGGTAACCTATGGCTACACCTTC.

This clone has a handful of counts. The genes are TRBV10-3 and TRBJ2-2; 10 bases match TRBD1. Trimming at V came to 10 bases and at J to 3 bases, leaving 14 bases not matched to a gene. The CDR3 is 17 amino acids. The germline gives CDR1 ENHRY, CDR2 SYGVKD. The CDR3 region is CATSPGTGVRDTGELFF. The CDR3 DNA reads as TGTGCCACCTCTCCCGGGACAGGGGTAAGGGACACCGGGGAGCTGTTTTTT.

The chain carries TRBV29-1 and TRBJ1-4; D is undetermined. The CDR3 is made up of 14 amino acids. Deletions cut 3 bases from V and 2 bases from J, with 10 bases between. In germline, CDR1 is SQVTM, CDR2 ANQGSEA. The CDR3 loop is CSVEGGGTNEKLFF. CDR3 sequence (DNA): TGCAGCGTTGAGGGAGGAGGGACTAATGAAAAACTGTTTTTT.